This T cell receptor beta chain was observed in a study of blood T cell repertoires in COVID-19. Seattle researchers signed up patients amid active infection and tracked them longitudinally. Source study methods: It was from reference gene primer amplification that nucleated cell counts were estimated. Method: immunoSEQ multiplex PCR; TCRdb's copy keeps in-frame clones and lacks some. Clone size and V and J calls were adopted from that table, with D and trimming inferred from the DNA. This table has about 270,000 clones, around 85% appearing once. This CDR3 has 13 residues. Per the germline V gene, CDR1 is SNHLY and CDR2 is FYNNEI. With 10 bases clipped from V and 4 bases from J, the junction kept 5 bases outside the gene matches.

This chain uses TRBV2 with TRBJ1-5; TRBD1 matches at 9 bases. The origin of this receptor is a woman aged 30 to 39 with COVID-19, enrolled during active disease. The material sequenced was peripheral blood. As DNA, the CDR3 is TGTGCCACTGCCGGGACAGGGAATCAGCCCCAGCATTTT. Translated, it gives CATAGTGNQPQHF.